A single sample gave rise to the 12 T cell receptor beta chains below, sequenced in a study of a mutant IDH1 vaccine in newly diagnosed glioma. The time point here: week 35, safety follow-up. Mutant IDH1 20-mer peptide, at 300 ug, made up each vaccine dose, with topical imiquimod. Which antigens these TCRs recognize remains unknown. Assay used: immunoSEQ multiplex PCR; TCRdb lists only in-frame clones, some missing. The table shows over 35,000 clones, with about 80% occurring only once. This sample comprised PBMCs, obtained from a glioma patient whose treatment included an IDH1 peptide vaccine. Source of these receptors: a woman aged 45 to 65 with glioma.

The rearrangement joins TRBV6-1 to TRBJ1-1; D ambiguous. Germline V gene sequence: CDR1 MNHNS, CDR2 SASEGT. The CDR3 is made up of 15 amino acids. V shed 1 base and J shed 3 bases, with 12 bases lying between them. The CDR3 region has the DNA TGTGCCAGCAGTGAAGTCGAGAAAGGGCACACTGAAGCTTTCTTT. It specifies CASSEVEKGHTEAFF.

The CDR3 protein is CASSLGGTANTGELFF. Here the CDR3 DNA reads TGCGCCAGCAGCTTGGGTGGGACAGCCAACACCGGGGAGCTGTTTTTT. The rearrangement joins TRBV5-1 to TRBJ2-2; 7 bases match TRBD1. V shed 0 bases and J 2 bases; nucleotides not matched to a gene: 4. Germline CDR1 is SGHRS and CDR2 is YFSETQ. The CDR3 is 16 amino acids.

The chain is built from TRBV25-1 and TRBJ2-2; D might be TRBD2 (5 bases). Germline-derived CDR1 and CDR2 are MGHDK and SYGVNS. The length of the CDR3 is 14 residues. With 1 base removed from V and 3 bases from J, the gap between germline ends came to 6 bases. The CDR3 sequence: CASSESRDTGELFF. CDR3 in DNA: TGTGCCAGCAGTGAATCGAGGGACACCGGGGAGCTGTTTTTT.

CDR3 in amino acids: CASSSRDRTYNEQFF. CDR3 sequence (DNA): TGTGCCAGCAGCTCCAGGGACAGGACCTACAATGAGCAGTTCTTC. V is TRBV7-2 and J is TRBJ2-1; TRBD1 agrees at 8 bases. The V gene end was trimmed by 4 bases and the J gene end by 2 bases; junction bases not matched to a gene: 4. Looked up from germline, CDR1 is SGHTA and CDR2 is FQGNSA. This CDR3 is built from 15 residues.

V is TRBV19 and J is TRBJ1-4, with D perhaps matching TRBD1 (5 bases). This CDR3 spans 12 amino acids. V was trimmed by 5 bases and J by 9 bases, leaving 10 bases between them. Germline CDR1 and CDR2: LNHDA and SQIVND (reference sequence). The CDR3: CASSAGSQKLFF. The CDR3 DNA sequence: TGTGCCAGTAGTGCAGGGTCGCAAAAACTGTTTTTT.

The chain joins TRBV7-2 to TRBJ1-3; D is undetermined. V was shortened by 5 bases and J by 0 bases, with 8 bases between the two germline ends. The germline V gene has CDR1 SGHTA and CDR2 FQGNSA. The CDR3 is made up of 14 amino acids. CDR3 in amino acids: CASSPDPSGNTIYF. CDR3 bases: TGTGCCAGCAGCCCCGACCCCTCTGGAAACACCATATATTTT.

J is TRBJ1-1 and V is TRBV6-5; 8 bases are a match to TRBD1. Germline V gives CDR1 MNHEY, CDR2 SVGAGI. The V segment lost 5 bases and the J segment 4 bases; nucleotides outside the gene matches: 3. The CDR3 is made up of 13 amino acids. The CDR3 coding sequence is TGTGCCAGCAGTAGACAGGGGTCCACTGAAGCTTTCTTT. Residues: CASSRQGSTEAFF.

In this sample, this clone turned up once. CDR3 sequence: CASSDTTLGGVREQFF. CDR3 DNA: TGTGCCAGCAGCGATACAACCCTTGGGGGGGTGAGGGAGCAGTTCTTC. The rearrangement uses TRBV9 and TRBJ2-1; 7 positions agree with TRBD2. The CDR3 runs 16 residues. Looked up from germline, CDR1 is SGDLS and CDR2 is YYNGEE. V lost 3 bases, J lost 10 bases, and 16 bases stayed unmatched.

The chain carries TRBV4-3 and TRBJ2-7, with D possibly TRBD1 on 6 matching bases. Germline V gene sequence: CDR1 LGHNA, CDR2 YSLEER. The CDR3 is 14 amino acids. V lost 3 bases, J lost 2 bases, and 11 bases lay in between. The CDR3 DNA reads TGCGCCAGCAGCCAGCGTCAGGGGACCTACGAGCAGTACTTC. Encoded protein: CASSQRQGTYEQYF.

The V and J genes are TRBV27 and TRBJ1-2; D ambiguous. The CDR3 loop spans 14 amino acids. The germline gives CDR1 MNHEY, CDR2 SMNVEV (reference sequence). Trimming took 7 bases from V and 3 from J, leaving 15 bases between them. CDR3 nucleotides: TGTGCCAGCACCCTTTACCTAGTCTACTATGGCTACACCTTC. Translation: CASTLYLVYYGYTF.

The chain joins TRBV28 to TRBJ1-2, with 7 bases identical to TRBD1. The CDR3 is 16 residues long. Germline V gene lookup returns CDR1 MDHEN and CDR2 SYDVKM. V lost 6 bases to trimming and J lost 1 base; unmatched junction nucleotides: 11. In DNA form, the CDR3 reads TGTGCCAGCAGACTTTCGGGACAGACATTTAACTATGGCTACACCTTC. Protein sequence: CASRLSGQTFNYGYTF.

This sequence joins TRBV30 and TRBJ2-1, with TRBD2 as a possible D gene (5 bases). Germline loops: CDR1 GTSNPN, CDR2 SVGIG (reference sequence). The CDR3 spans 15 residues. V lost 0 bases to trimming and J lost 2 bases, with 11 bases between them. The CDR3 DNA follows: TGTGCCTGGAGTGTAGTCGGGGTGCCCTACAATGAGCAGTTCTTC. It encodes CAWSVVGVPYNEQFF.